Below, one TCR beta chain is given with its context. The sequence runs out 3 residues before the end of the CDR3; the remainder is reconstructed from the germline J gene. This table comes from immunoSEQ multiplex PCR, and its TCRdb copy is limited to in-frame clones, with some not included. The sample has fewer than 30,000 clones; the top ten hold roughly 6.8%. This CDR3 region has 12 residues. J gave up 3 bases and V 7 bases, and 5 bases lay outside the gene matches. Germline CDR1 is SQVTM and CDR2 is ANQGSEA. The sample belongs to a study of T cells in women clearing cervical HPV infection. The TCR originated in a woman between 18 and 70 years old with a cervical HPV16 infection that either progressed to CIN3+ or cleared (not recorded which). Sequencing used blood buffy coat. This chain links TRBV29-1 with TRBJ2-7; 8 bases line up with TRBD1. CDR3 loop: CSAGQGVYEQYF. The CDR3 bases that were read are TGCAGCGCCGGACAGGGAGTCTACGAG.